A single sample is the source of the 18 T cell receptor beta chains below, sequenced in a study of graft-versus-host responses after intestinal transplantation. Repertoires were generated with immunoSEQ multiplex PCR, while TCRdb's copy carries only in-frame clones and drops some. Of tens of thousands of clones in the sample, around nine tenths were seen once. No antigen has been assigned to these receptors. The input for sequencing was unstimulated CD8+ T cells sorted from spleen or lymph node cells, taken before intestinal transplant. All receptors derive from a human donor who received an intestinal transplant.

The CDR3 reads CASSSHRGWYNEQFF. CDR3 bases: TGCGCCAGCAGCTCACACAGGGGGTGGTACAATGAGCAGTTCTTC. V usage is TRBV5-1 and J usage is TRBJ2-1, with 8 bases that match TRBD1. The CDR3 extends over 15 amino acids. V lost 3 bases to trimming and J lost 4 bases; unmatched junction nucleotides: 6. CDR1 is SGHRS, CDR2 YFSETQ, per germline.

The chain uses TRBV4-1 and TRBJ2-2; D perhaps matches TRBD1 (6 bases). The V and J ends lost 2 bases and 3 bases respectively, with 13 bases between them. The CDR3 is 16 amino acids. Germline assignment: CDR1 MGHRA and CDR2 YSYEKL. The CDR3 DNA reads TGCGCCAGCAGCCAACTCGGACAGACTCACACCGGGGAGCTGTTTTTT. Residues: CASSQLGQTHTGELFF.

This clone was seen a handful of times. CDR3: CASSYSAQFIGNTIYF. In DNA, the CDR3 is TGTGCCAGCAGTTACTCGGCACAGTTTATTGGAAACACCATATATTTT. This sequence joins TRBV6-6 and TRBJ1-3; D not certain. The CDR3 is 16 residues long. Trimming cost V 0 bases and J 3 bases, with 12 bases left between them. CDR1 is MNHNY and CDR2 is SVGAGI in the germline V gene (reference sequence).

The genes are TRBV7-9 and TRBJ2-3; 13 bases map to TRBD2. The CDR3 contains 17 residues. Germline CDR1 SEHNR, CDR2 FQNEAQ (reference sequence). The junction had 6 bases not matched to a gene; V was cut back by 5 bases and J by 1 base. CDR3 DNA sequence: TGTGCCAGCAGCCGTACTAGCGGGGGGGCCGGCACAGATACGCAGTATTTT. It is translated as CASSRTSGGAGTDTQYF.

J is TRBJ2-2 and V is TRBV29-1; TRBD1 matches 8 bases. Germline values: CDR1 SQVTM, CDR2 ANQGSEA. The CDR3 is 14 amino acids. The trim removed 0 bases at V and 7 bases at J, leaving 4 bases unmatched. The DNA for the CDR3 is TGCAGCGTTGAAGACAGGGGGCGCATCGGGGAGCTGTTTTTT. It is translated as CSVEDRGRIGELFF.

The V call is TRBV6-5, the J call TRBJ2-5; 8 bases are a match to TRBD2. CDR1 is MNHEY, CDR2 SVGAGI, per germline. The CDR3 covers 14 residues. V was clipped by 5 bases and J by 2 bases; unmatched bases: 4. The CDR3 here is CASSPRGGQETQYF. In DNA, the CDR3 is TGTGCCAGCAGTCCTCGGGGGGGGCAAGAGACCCAGTACTTC.

The CDR3, as DNA: TGCGCCAGCAGCTACAGGGGAGCCACTGAAGCTTTCTTT. It encodes CASSYRGATEAFF. The chain carries TRBV10-2 and TRBJ1-1; 7 bases are a match to TRBD1. The CDR3 has 13 amino acids. Unmatched junction bases numbered 5, after V lost 6 bases and J lost 4 bases. Germline values: CDR1 WSHSY, CDR2 SAAADI.

The V and J genes are TRBV11-2 and TRBJ1-2; possibly TRBD1 for D (5 bases). Trimming removed 4 bases from V and 8 bases from J, with 14 bases in between. The CDR3 length is 13 residues. The germline V gene encodes CDR1 SGHAT and CDR2 FQNNGV. The CDR3: CASSYRQLGGYTF. CDR3 nucleotide sequence: TGTGCCAGCAGCTACAGACAGTTAGGAGGCTACACCTTC.

The chain carries TRBV6-6 and TRBJ1-5, with no clear D. In germline, CDR1 is MNHNY, CDR2 SVGAGI (reference sequence). Trimming removed 2 bases at V and 3 bases at J, with 8 bases between. The length of the CDR3 is 14 residues. The CDR3 reads CASSYNEFNQPQHF. DNA for the CDR3: TGTGCCAGCAGTTACAATGAGTTCAATCAGCCCCAGCATTTT.

The rearrangement joins TRBV6-6 to TRBJ1-2; D is unclear. Germline V lookup: CDR1 MNHNY, CDR2 SVGAGI (reference sequence). This CDR3 spans 16 amino acids. The ends were cut back, 5 bases at V and 0 bases at J, with 16 bases in the middle. The CDR3 sequence: CASSISPGSANYGYTF. CDR3 DNA sequence: TGTGCCAGCAGTATATCCCCAGGTTCAGCTAACTATGGCTACACCTTC.

On this clone: Other DNA sequences of this sample code for an identical CDR3. This chain joins TRBV5-4 and TRBJ2-7; 12 bases are a match to TRBD1. V was pared by 3 bases and J by 4 bases, with 2 bases of the junction left unmatched. Germline V gene data show CDR1 as SGHNT and CDR2 as YYREEE (reference sequence). The CDR3 totals 14 residues. Written as DNA, the CDR3 is TGTGCCAGCAGCTCGGGACAGGGGGCGTACGAGCAGTACTTC. It is translated as CASSSGQGAYEQYF. Supplemented by reference TRBV5-4 and TRBJ2-7, the full variable domain reads ETGVTQSPTHLIKTRGQQVTLRCSSQSGHNTVSWYQQALGQGPQFIFQYYREEENGRGNFPPRFSGLQFPNYSSELNVNALELDDSALYLCASSSGQGAYEQYFGPGTRLTVT.

The rearrangement links TRBV5-4 to TRBJ2-3; D perhaps matches TRBD1 (5 bases). V shed 2 bases and J shed 1 base, with 11 bases lying between them. Germline V gene data show CDR1 as SGHNT and CDR2 as YYREEE (reference sequence). The CDR3 length is 15 residues. CDR3 DNA sequence: TGTGCCAGCAGCTTCACAGGTCAGGGCACAGATACGCAGTATTTT. This translates into CASSFTGQGTDTQYF.

This chain uses TRBV27 with TRBJ2-7; D possibly corresponds to TRBD2 (6 bases). The CDR3 covers 15 residues. Germline CDR1 and CDR2: MNHEY and SMNVEV (reference sequence). The ends were cut back, 2 bases at V and 3 bases at J, with 14 bases in the middle. CDR3 sequence reads: CASSLRSGAIYEQYF. In DNA form, the CDR3 reads TGTGCCAGCAGTTTACGCTCGGGAGCGATCTACGAGCAGTACTTC.

The genes are TRBV4-3 and TRBJ1-1; a weak D match, TRBD1 (5 bases). V lost 3 bases to trimming and J lost 1 base, with 9 bases between them. The CDR3 has 14 residues. In germline, CDR1 is LGHNA, CDR2 YSLEER. The CDR3 DNA follows: TGCGCCAGCAGCCAGCGGGACGGGAACACTGAAGCTTTCTTT. It encodes CASSQRDGNTEAFF.

The chain is built from TRBV7-8 and TRBJ2-5; 7 positions match TRBD1. The J call may be incorrect, as the DNA end agrees better with TRBJ2-7. Germline CDR1 and CDR2: SGHVS and FQNEAQ. There are 14 residues in the CDR3. CDR3 protein: CASSAPDRAYEQYF. CDR3 nucleotide sequence: TGTGCCAGCAGCGCCCCTGACAGGGCCTACGAGCAGTACTTC.

The chain joins TRBV5-5 to TRBJ2-7, with D perhaps matching TRBD1 (6 bases). V lost 0 bases and J 6 bases, leaving 10 bases between the germline ends. The CDR3 has 13 residues. Germline-derived CDR1 and CDR2 are SGHKS and YYEKEE (reference sequence). The CDR3 DNA is TGTGCCAGCAGCTTGGTTTCAGGGGTCGAGCAGTACTTC. Translating it yields CASSLVSGVEQYF.

This chain joins TRBV4-3 and TRBJ2-1; D is unresolved. Germline CDR1 reads LGHNA; CDR2 reads YSLEER. V was clipped by 2 bases and J by 8 bases, with 10 bases between them. There are 13 residues in the CDR3. CDR3 DNA: TGCGCCAGCAGCCAAAATCTGGGCGATGAGCAGTTCTTC. This translates into CASSQNLGDEQFF.

The chain combines TRBV30 with TRBJ1-2, with D maybe TRBD1 (5 bases). Germline V gene data show CDR1 as GTSNPN and CDR2 as SVGIG (reference sequence). V shed 1 base and J shed 8 bases, with 14 bases lying between them. The CDR3 totals 13 residues. The CDR3 region is CAWSGTSVRGYTF. The CDR3 DNA sequence: TGTGCCTGGAGTGGGACATCCGTGCGGGGCTACACCTTC.